These 19 T cell receptor beta chains were all obtained from the same sample, sequenced in a study of blood T cell repertoires in COVID-19. Profiling relied on immunoSEQ multiplex PCR, and the TCRdb table lists in-frame clones only, not all of them. The top ten hold 7.4% of the sample, which has under 95,000 clones, about 90% seen once. Input material: peripheral blood. These receptors all stem from a human donor with acute or convalescent COVID-19. The donor label of this sample is uncertain.

The genes are TRBV6-4 and TRBJ2-3; 14 nucleotides align to TRBD2. J lost 14 bases, V lost 3 bases, and 13 bases had no gene match. Germline V CDR1 and CDR2: MRHNA, SNTAGT. The CDR3 extends over 16 amino acids. In DNA form, the CDR3 reads TGTGCCAGCAGTGATCTCCGACTAGCGGGGGGGCCGGTTCCGTATTTT. Amino acid sequence: CASSDLRLAGGPVPYF.

The J gene is TRBJ1-6, the V gene TRBV5-1; D may be TRBD1 (6 bases). CDR1 and CDR2 from the germline V gene are SGHRS and YFSETQ. Trimming cost V 2 bases and J 10 bases, with 13 bases left between them. The CDR3 runs 14 residues. The CDR3 bases are TGCGCCAGCAGCTTCAAAGGGGGTGGCTCACCCCTCCACTTT. Its protein is CASSFKGGGSPLHF.

As DNA, the CDR3 is TGTGCCAGCAGCCAAGCCGGACAGGGGTACTTCGGGGGCTACACCTTC. Translation: CASSQAGQGYFGGYTF. The chain carries TRBV4-2 and TRBJ1-2; 9 nucleotides align to TRBD1. CDR1 is LGHNA and CDR2 is YNFKEQ in the germline V gene. With V trimmed by 1 base and J by 8 bases, 11 bases remained unmatched. The CDR3 totals 16 residues.

V gene TRBV6-1 combines with J gene TRBJ1-5; no reliable D call. With 2 bases removed from V and 7 bases from J, the gap between germline ends came to 6 bases. Germline V gene sequence: CDR1 MNHNS, CDR2 SASEGT. The CDR3 spans 12 residues. CDR3 DNA: TGTGCCAGCAGTGAATCAGGCCAGCCCCAGCATTTT. Its translation: CASSESGQPQHF.

J is TRBJ2-7 and V is TRBV11-2, with 8 bases identical to TRBD2. Germline CDR1 is SGHAT and CDR2 is FQNNGV. Unmatched junction bases numbered 9, after V lost 5 bases and J lost 0 bases. The length of the CDR3 is 16 residues. DNA of the CDR3: TGTGCCAGCAGCCACAGGACTAGCAGACGCTCCTACGAGCAGTACTTC. It codes for CASSHRTSRRSYEQYF.

This chain connects TRBV5-1 to TRBJ2-1; D uncertain. The germline V gene encodes CDR1 SGHRS and CDR2 YFSETQ. The CDR3 runs 14 residues. V lost 0 bases, J lost 4 bases, and 8 bases lay in between. The CDR3: CASSLVQKYNEQFF. CDR3 DNA sequence: TGCGCCAGCAGCTTGGTACAGAAGTACAATGAGCAGTTCTTC.

The V gene is TRBV6-6, the J gene TRBJ1-4; possible D gene TRBD1, 6 bases. Germline V gene lookup returns CDR1 MNHNY and CDR2 SVGAGI (reference sequence). V was clipped by 7 bases and J by 7 bases, with 13 bases between them. The CDR3 has 13 residues. This CDR3 is CASTGQGLEKLFF. The CDR3 nucleotides are TGTGCCAGCACGGGCCAGGGGCTTGAAAAACTGTTTTTT.

The genes are TRBV6-5 and TRBJ1-2; D gene ambiguous. CDR1 is MNHEY and CDR2 is SVGAGI in the germline V gene. Trimming shortened V by 6 bases and J by 4 bases, and 9 bases separated the two germline ends. The CDR3 consists of 12 residues. The CDR3 DNA sequence: TGTGCCAGCAGGTCGGGTACCTATGGCTACACCTTC. Amino acid sequence: CASRSGTYGYTF.

A note on this clone: Different DNA sequences within this sample yield the same CDR3. The chain is built from TRBV9 and TRBJ2-1; TRBD2 might be the D (5 bases). This CDR3 comprises 17 residues. CDR1 is SGDLS and CDR2 is YYNGEE in the germline V gene. V was trimmed by 4 bases and J by 4 bases, leaving 21 bases between them. CDR3 bases: TGTGCCAGCAGCCCAGAAAGACGGGATATCTCTTACAATGAGCAGTTCTTC. Amino acids: CASSPERRDISYNEQFF.

The CDR3: CASSLGQGEAYGYTF. Written as DNA, the CDR3 is TGCGCCAGCAGCTTGGGGCAGGGGGAGGCATATGGCTACACCTTC. The J gene is TRBJ1-2, the V gene TRBV5-1; 7 bases agree with TRBD1. CDR3 length equals 15 residues. The germline gives CDR1 SGHRS, CDR2 YFSETQ. Trimming took 0 bases from V and 5 from J; bases not matched to a gene: 7.

The chain combines TRBV5-1 with TRBJ2-1; TRBD2 agrees at 10 bases. Germline V lookup: CDR1 SGHRS, CDR2 YFSETQ. The V segment lost 1 base and the J segment 4 bases; nucleotides outside the gene matches: 2. The CDR3 runs to 15 residues. CDR3 in DNA: TGCGCCAGCAGCTTGACTAGCGGGGAGTACAATGAGCAGTTCTTC. Translation: CASSLTSGEYNEQFF.

This chain links TRBV10-3 with TRBJ1-6; 9 bases are a match to TRBD1. Germline CDR1 reads ENHRY; CDR2 reads SYGVKD. The ends lost 6 bases at V and 5 bases at J; junction bases unmatched: 5. CDR3 length: 15 residues. The CDR3 DNA is TGTGCCATCAGGAACCGGGACAGGGATAATTCACCCCTCCACTTT. Its protein is CAIRNRDRDNSPLHF.

Comment on this clone: One end of the junction does not line up with germline, which may come from a read error. The V call is TRBV7-7, the J call TRBJ2-5, with TRBD1 matching over 11 bases. Germline V gene data show CDR1 as SSHAT and CDR2 as FNYEAQ (reference sequence). The CDR3 runs 17 residues. The CDR3 DNA is TGTGCCAGCAGCCTAGCGGTGGGGACAGGGGGTTTGGAGACCCAGTACTTC. It is translated as CASSLAVGTGGLETQYF. Based on the CDR3 plus reference TRBV7-7 and TRBJ2-5, the full variable domain is GAGVSQSPRYKVTKRGQDVTLRCDPISSHATLYWYQQALGQGPEFLTYFNYEAQPDKSGLPSDRFSAERPEGSISTLTIQRTEQRDSAMYRCASSLAVGTGGLETQYFGPGTRLLVL.

The chain recombines TRBV27 with TRBJ2-7; D gene unclear. CDR1 MNHEY and CDR2 SMNVEV come from the germline V gene (reference sequence). CDR3 length: 13 residues. Trimming shortened V by 7 bases and J by 4 bases, and 14 bases separated the two germline ends. The CDR3 sequence: CASISSDTYEQYF. CDR3 DNA sequence: TGTGCCAGCATCTCCTCCGACACGTACGAGCAGTACTTC.

This chain uses TRBV23-1 with TRBJ2-2; tentatively, D is TRBD1 (5 bases). TRBV23-1 is recorded as an ORF, its role being uncertain. CDR3 length equals 11 residues. Trimming shortened V by 9 bases and J by 6 bases, and 8 bases separated the two germline ends. CDR3 DNA sequence: TGCGCCAGAAGGGGTCCCGGGGAGCTGTTTTTT. This sequence encodes CARRGPGELFF.

The chain has TRBV18 and TRBJ2-1; D is possibly TRBD2 (6 bases). The CDR3 length is 15 residues. V was pared by 0 bases and J by 3 bases, with 9 bases between. From germline, CDR1 is KGHSH and CDR2 LQKENI. The CDR3 DNA is TGTGCCAGCTCACCACCCGGGAGAGTCTACAATGAGCAGTTCTTC. It translates to CASSPPGRVYNEQFF.

V and J are TRBV5-4 and TRBJ1-1; the D gene is possibly TRBD1 (6 bases). The CDR3 loop spans 14 amino acids. CDR1 and CDR2 (germline): SGHNT, YYREEE (reference sequence). The V and J ends lost 1 base and 1 base respectively, with 8 bases between them. DNA of the CDR3: TGTGCCAGCAGCTTGCAACAGGGGAACACTGAAGCTTTCTTT. This encodes CASSLQQGNTEAFF.

The J gene is TRBJ1-1, the V gene TRBV2, with D unclear. V lost 8 bases to trimming and J lost 3 bases, with 10 bases between them. The CDR3 is 12 amino acids. Germline V gene lookup returns CDR1 SNHLY and CDR2 FYNNEI. The CDR3 coding sequence is TGTGCCAGCCTATACCGTTACACTGAAGCTTTCTTT. It yields the protein CASLYRYTEAFF.

V and J are TRBV9 and TRBJ1-2; D possibly corresponds to TRBD1 (5 bases). Between the trimmed V and J ends, which lost 3 bases and 2 bases, there was a span of 14 bases. CDR1 and CDR2 from the germline V gene are SGDLS and YYNGEE. The CDR3 length is 15 residues. CDR3 DNA: TGTGCCAGCAGCGCACCCGCCGGGGGAAACTATGGCTACACCTTC. Translating it yields CASSAPAGGNYGYTF. The full variable domain, its missing parts supplied by reference TRBV9 and TRBJ1-2, is DSGVTQTPKHLITATGQRVTLRCSPRSGDLSVYWYQQSLDQGLQFLIQYYNGEERAKGNILERFSAQQFPDLHSELNLSSLELGDSALYFCASSAPAGGNYGYTFGSGTRLTVV.